This section outlines one T cell receptor beta chain sequence together with its context. Germline loops: CDR1 MNHNS, CDR2 SASEGT. This CDR3 contains 14 residues. V was cut by 1 base and J by 4 bases, with 11 bases left in between. The sample belongs to a study of a mutant IDH1 vaccine in newly diagnosed glioma. The protocol was immunoSEQ multiplex PCR, while the TCRdb copy is restricted to in-frame clones and leaves out a portion. The table includes some 15,000 clones, roughly 79% detected once. Regarding time point: baseline, week 1 (first vaccination visit). The treatment is: pre-vaccination baseline after standard-of-care therapy.

V and J are TRBV6-1 and TRBJ2-7; perhaps TRBD1 as D (6 bases). The clonotype was recovered from a man in his forties or fifties with glioma. The sequenced sample was PBMCs, obtained from a glioma patient treated with radiotherapy, temozolomide or both. The CDR3 loop is CASSEGGTGYEQYF. The CDR3 DNA follows: TGTGCCAGCAGTGAAGGGGGTACAGGGTACGAGCAGTACTTC.